This T cell receptor beta chain is drawn from a study of cytomegalovirus exposure and HLA in healthy donors. Overall study findings and caveats: Through in vitro validation, three CMV-associated chains were shown to be specific for CMV antigens. According to the study, 160 or so TCR beta chains were cytomegalovirus-associated.

Germline V lookup: CDR1 ENHRY, CDR2 SYGVKD. The CDR3 is 18 amino acids. Trimming removed 2 bases from V and 5 bases from J; junction bases left unmatched: 10. On this clone: Antigen unknown.

Profiling relied on immunoSEQ multiplex PCR, and the TCRdb table lists in-frame clones only, not all of them. The sample has about 60,000 clones; 90% to 97% are singletons. These donors were members of the 120-subject validation cohort, a group separate from the roughly 670-subject first cohort. The chain employs TRBV10-3 and TRBJ2-1, with 12 bases that match TRBD2. This TCR was recovered from a young man in good health and CMV-seronegative. Sequenced input: PBMCs. CDR3 amino acids: CAISEPLGLAGVNNEQFF. Here the CDR3 DNA reads TGTGCCATCAGTGAGCCCCTGGGACTAGCGGGCGTAAACAATGAGCAGTTCTTC.